This T cell receptor (beta chain) was captured by sequencing in a study of a mutant IDH1 vaccine in newly diagnosed glioma. The germline gives CDR1 SGHTA, CDR2 FQGTGA. V dropped 2 bases and J dropped 1 base, with 3 bases sitting between them. There are 13 residues in the CDR3. Time point specified: baseline, week 1 (first vaccination visit). Treatment in this sample: pre-vaccination baseline after standard-of-care therapy. The protocol was immunoSEQ multiplex PCR, while the TCRdb copy is restricted to in-frame clones and leaves out a portion. The sample yields approximately 52,000 clones, over 60% seen once.

This receptor was identified in a woman aged 40 to 50 with glioma. The chain couples TRBV7-3 to TRBJ1-5; D not resolved. The specimen comprised PBMCs, sampled from a glioma patient treated with radiotherapy, temozolomide or both. The CDR3 nucleotides read TGTGCCAGCAGCTTATGGAGCAATCAGCCCCAGCATTTT. It specifies CASSLWSNQPQHF.